This T cell receptor beta chain stems from a study of sequential checkpoint blockade in melanoma. Study background: First-line arms were nivolumab then ipilimumab, or the reverse, randomized 1:1. Matched biopsies came pretreatment and at week 13 for about 24 patients.

Germline CDR1 LNHDA, CDR2 SQIVND (reference sequence). Trimming stripped 2 bases from V and 5 bases from J, with 16 bases between. This CDR3 has 16 amino acids. As for treatment: randomized to nivolumab then ipilimumab (arm A) or the reverse (arm B). Measured with immunoSEQ multiplex PCR; TCRdb has only the in-frame clones, and not every one. The sample has roughly 1,500 clones, roughly a quarter seen once; the top ten hold around 8%. The source is a human donor with melanoma. This specimen consisted of tumor tissue (inferred from file names), obtained from a patient given nivolumab and ipilimumab in sequence. The J gene is TRBJ1-5, the V gene TRBV19; possible D gene TRBD1, 5 bases. The CDR3 loop reads CASSIRQGLRDQPQHF. The CDR3 DNA sequence: TGTGCCAGTAGTATAAGGCAGGGTTTGAGGGATCAGCCCCAGCATTTT.